The 9 T cell receptor beta chains presented below share a single source sample, sequenced in a study of T cells after yellow fever vaccination. TCRdb recomputed calls from the 5' RACE reads with MiXCR, one row per CDR3 protein. The table shows approximately 510,000 distinct CDR3 sequences, with 20% to 25% occurring only once. The specimen was PBMCs, collected less than 25 days after the first yellow fever vaccination. Receptors originate from a young man who received the YFV17D yellow fever vaccine.

The chain is built from TRBV4-1 and TRBJ2-5; unclear D gene. Germline V gene sequence: CDR1 MGHRA, CDR2 YSYEKL. This CDR3 spans 13 amino acids. Trimming pared 3 bases from V and 3 bases from J, leaving 8 bases between. The CDR3 nucleotides are TGCGCCAGCAGCCATGGGGTGGAAGAGACCCAGTACTTC. Protein product: CASSHGVEETQYF.

This clonotype occurred a few times. The chain recombines TRBV7-9 with TRBJ2-1; 11 bases match TRBD2. Germline V gives CDR1 SEHNR, CDR2 FQNEAQ (reference sequence). V gave up 2 bases and J gave up 5 bases; unmatched junction bases: 5. The CDR3 has 16 amino acids. CDR3 in amino acids: CASSLIAGGPHNEQFF. As DNA, the CDR3 is TGTGCCAGCAGCTTAATAGCGGGGGGGCCCCACAATGAGCAGTTCTTC.

This clonotype was recorded many times. This CDR3 is CASSVGQGGEKLFF. In nucleotides, the CDR3 is TGTGCCAGCAGCGTCGGACAGGGGGGCGAAAAACTGTTTTTT. V usage is TRBV7-9 and J usage is TRBJ1-4; 10 bases are a match to TRBD1. The CDR3 consists of 14 residues. CDR1 SEHNR and CDR2 FQNEAQ come from the germline V gene (reference sequence). After removal of 5 bases from V and 8 bases from J, the junction contained 5 bases not matched to a gene.

This clonotype appeared a few times. V usage is TRBV7-2 and J usage is TRBJ2-2; 8 bases map to TRBD2. J was trimmed by 6 bases and V by 1 base; bases with no gene match: 4. Germline values: CDR1 SGHTA, CDR2 FQGNSA. The CDR3 has 15 amino acids. The CDR3 coding sequence is TGTGCCAGCAGCTTAGGCGGGGGGCCCCCCGGGGAGCTGTTTTTT. The encoded protein is CASSLGGGPPGELFF.

This chain's CDR3 is CASSGEVRYTDTQYF. As DNA, the CDR3 is TGCGCCAGCAGCGGGGAGGTCAGGTACACAGATACGCAGTATTTT. This chain joins TRBV5-1 and TRBJ2-3; the D gene is possibly TRBD2 (6 bases). The CDR3 length is 15 residues. Germline V CDR1 and CDR2: SGHRS, YFSETQ. Trimming took 4 bases from V and 2 from J, leaving 14 bases between them. The whole variable domain, remainder taken from reference TRBV5-1 and TRBJ2-3, is KAGVTQTPRYLIKTRGQQVTLSCSPISGHRSVSWYQQTPGQGLQFLFEYFSETQRNKGNFPGRFSGRQFSNSRSEMNVSTLELGDSALYLCASSGEVRYTDTQYFGPGTRLTVL.

This clonotype was counted a few times. The chain carries TRBV3-1 and TRBJ2-2, with a weak D call TRBD1 (5 bases). The CDR3 is made up of 13 amino acids. V was shortened by 3 bases and J by 6 bases, with 8 bases between the two germline ends. Germline lookup yields CDR1 LGHDT and CDR2 YNNKEL (reference sequence). DNA for the CDR3: TGTGCCAGCAGCCAGACAGAAGCCGGGGAGCTGTTTTTT. As protein: CASSQTEAGELFF.

A few counts support this clonotype. For the CDR3, the DNA is TGCGCCAGCAGCCAATCATGGTACGGACAGGGGGAATTCTTC. Amino acids: CASSQSWYGQGEFF. The gene calls are TRBV4-3 and TRBJ2-1; TRBD1 matches at 10 bases. Unmatched junction bases numbered 11, after V lost 2 bases and J lost 16 bases. This CDR3 contains 14 residues. Germline-derived CDR1 and CDR2 are LGHNA and YSLEER.

J is TRBJ2-3 and V is TRBV20-1; D not resolved. Trimming left V 6 bases short and J 0 bases short, with 13 bases between. Germline CDR1 and CDR2: DFQATT and SNEGSKA (reference sequence). This CDR3 is built from 14 residues. Here the CDR3 DNA reads TGCAGTGCCCGGACCCTAGGTAGCACAGATACGCAGTATTTT. This encodes CSARTLGSTDTQYF.

This clonotype came up a few times. V usage is TRBV6-1 and J usage is TRBJ2-5, with 7 bases identical to TRBD1. CDR1 MNHNS and CDR2 SASEGT come from the germline V gene. The CDR3 has 16 residues. V dropped 6 bases and J dropped 5; count of bases not matched to a gene: 15. The CDR3 DNA reads as TGTGCCAGCAGACCTTCACCAGGGGGAATATATGAGACCCAGTACTTC. Protein sequence: CASRPSPGGIYETQYF.